Given below is one TCR beta chain in context. Its specific antigen is unknown. No quality values exist for individual bases; no much larger clone is one base distant. Adults with ileal or ileocolonic Crohn's disease and an indication for ileocolonic resection were eligible for inclusion. Before DNA extraction, whole ileal mucosal biopsies were kept frozen at -80 degrees C. Genomic DNA was isolated from frozen whole biopsies using a TRizol-based method, and the DNA was quantified with a NanoDrop 2000 spectrophotometer. This specimen comes from a study of T cell repertoires in ileal Crohn's disease (dated by TCRdb to between 2019 and 2020). For context, the study as a whole: The median duration of disease was approximately eight years, and at the time of surgery about 35% of patients were active smokers. A prospective multicentre cohort supplied the 50 or so Crohn's disease patients whose TCR repertoires were analysed. A Rutgeerts score above i0 was used to define endoscopic postoperative recurrence. About half of the patients received postoperative therapy: roughly 10 received thiopurines and over 15 received anti-TNF agents. The study was conducted in parallel with a multicentre cohort built to find predictors of early endoscopic recurrence after ileocolonic resection. A total of about 150 mucosal samples from about 50 patients were sequenced, with samples obtained at several locations on the surgical specimen and at postoperative endoscopy. All patients had surgery for a complication: stricturing disease in approximately 61% and penetrating disease in around 39%. Results and caveats for the whole study, not just this receptor: Sorted CD8 T cells carried more high-frequency clones than CD4 T cells, suggesting mucosal expansions were mainly CD8. Higher percentages of high-frequency clones at the time of surgery were linked to endoscopic recurrence, and every patient with clonality above 26.8% (18/57) had recurrence. A significantly higher proportion of clonal expansions was observed in active smokers at surgery than in non-smokers (about 25% vs 18%, p=0.02). Mucosal CD4 and CD8 T cells were sorted and sequenced only in a subgroup of patients, whose size was not stated.

The trim is 3 bases for V and 12 bases for J, with a gap of 23 bases between the germline ends. CDR1 and CDR2 are read off the germline V gene as MGHDK and SYGVNS. The CDR3, from cysteine to phenylalanine, totals 15 residues. Only the CDR3 portion is preserved as DNA: 45 bases, with reading frame beginning at the first base. For commercial TCRB immunosequencing, around 0.5 micrograms of biopsy DNA were submitted for each sample. CDR3 regions were amplified from genomic DNA by Adaptive Biotechnology using a two-step, amplification bias-controlled multiplex PCR. Primers for every V and J gene segment were used in the first PCR, and barcodes and Illumina adapters were added in the second PCR. CDR3 libraries were sequenced on an Illumina instrument. In the paper's pipeline: The analysis drew on both the pipelines supplied by the vendor and custom analysis of the raw data in R/Bioconductor running R version 3.3.0. Clonality, which ranges from 0 to 1, was calculated as the inverse of the normalised Shannon entropy across all productive clones. High-frequency clones were defined as the share of the repertoire taken up by the top 100 clones, keeping only clones that passed a 95% confidence test. Overlap between samples was measured with the Morisita-Horn index, while repertoire diversity was measured with the Simpson index. The source is immuneACCESS, and TCRdb retained only in-frame sequences with V and J called. Part of the clones is not carried over; for the studies checked, unresolved V genes explain less than half of this, and the remainder is unexplained. V and J calls plus clone size are reproduced from that table; the DNA served to infer D and trimming. Here the sample has thousands of clones; 90% to 95% occur a single time. Around 1.5% of the sample is held by the ten biggest clonotypes.

The sample was ileal tissue. The chain employs TRBV25-1 and TRBJ1-1, with a tentative D gene TRBD1 over 6 matching bases. The clonotype was recovered from an adult with Crohn's disease. The encoded CDR3 is CASSDRRQAVTVTFF. In nucleotides, the sequence is TGTGCCAGCAGTGACCGTAGACAGGCCGTGACGGTGACTTTCTTT.